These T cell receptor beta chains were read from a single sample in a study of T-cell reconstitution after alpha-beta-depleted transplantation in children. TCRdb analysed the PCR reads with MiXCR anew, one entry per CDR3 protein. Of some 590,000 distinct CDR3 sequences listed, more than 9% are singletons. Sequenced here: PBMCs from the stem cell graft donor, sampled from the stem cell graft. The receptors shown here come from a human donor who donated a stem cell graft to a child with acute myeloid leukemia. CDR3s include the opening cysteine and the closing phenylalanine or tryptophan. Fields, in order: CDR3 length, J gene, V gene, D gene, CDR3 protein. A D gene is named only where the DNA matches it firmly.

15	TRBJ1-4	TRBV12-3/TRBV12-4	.	CASSLYGGWSEKLFF
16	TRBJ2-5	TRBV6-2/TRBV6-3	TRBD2	CASSYSGGLAEETQYF
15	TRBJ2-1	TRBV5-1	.	CASSLMAGPYNEQFF
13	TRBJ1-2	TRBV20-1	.	CSAATGLNYGYTF
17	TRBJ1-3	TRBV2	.	CASSLIPTWVSGNTIYF
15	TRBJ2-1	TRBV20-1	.	CSARDWADPNNEQFF
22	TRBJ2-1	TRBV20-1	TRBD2	CSARDPKGLPTSGESSYNEQFF
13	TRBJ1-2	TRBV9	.	CASSVGDYYGYTF
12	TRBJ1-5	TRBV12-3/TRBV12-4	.	CASSPDNQPQHF
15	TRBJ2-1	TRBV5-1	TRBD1	CASSYGTGGYNEQFF
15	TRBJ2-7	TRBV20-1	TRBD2	CSAKGPLAGGLEQYF
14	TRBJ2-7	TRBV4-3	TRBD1	CASSQVTGAYEQYF
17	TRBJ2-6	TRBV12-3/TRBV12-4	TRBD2	CASSMTSGGAMANVLTF
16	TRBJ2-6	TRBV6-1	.	CASASRRTSGANVLTF
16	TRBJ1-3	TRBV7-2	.	CASSRFLDSSGNTIYF
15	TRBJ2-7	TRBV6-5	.	CASSYGPGFSYEQYF
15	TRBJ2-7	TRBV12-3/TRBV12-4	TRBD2	CASSRGGATPYEQYF
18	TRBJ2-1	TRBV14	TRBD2	CASSQDRGLAGSHWKQFF
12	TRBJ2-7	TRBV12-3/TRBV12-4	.	CASTSPSAEQYF
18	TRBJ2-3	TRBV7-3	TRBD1	CASSLTARGGERGDTHYF
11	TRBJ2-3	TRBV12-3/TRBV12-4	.	CASSPVVTQYF
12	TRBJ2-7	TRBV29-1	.	CSVLTGAYEQYF
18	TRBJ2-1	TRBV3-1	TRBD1	CASSQVSPRDRGTDEQFF
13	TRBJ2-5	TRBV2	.	CASSGIWGETQYF
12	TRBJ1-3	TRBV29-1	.	CSATGTGNTIYF
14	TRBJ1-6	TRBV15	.	CATSRGLRNSPLHF
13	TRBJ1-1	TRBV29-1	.	CSVQGMGNTEAFF
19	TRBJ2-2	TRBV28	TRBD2	CASSLVGLAGSSNTGELFF
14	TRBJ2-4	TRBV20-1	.	CSAAQGSAKNIQYF
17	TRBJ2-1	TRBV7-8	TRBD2	CASSSGLADLSYNEQFF
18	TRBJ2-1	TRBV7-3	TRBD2	CASSLMGLKREGNNEQFF
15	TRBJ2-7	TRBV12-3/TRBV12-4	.	CASSFFADFDYEQYF
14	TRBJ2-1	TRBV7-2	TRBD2	CASSPGLARDEQFF
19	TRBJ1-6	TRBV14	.	CASSQESGRWPRSNSPLHF
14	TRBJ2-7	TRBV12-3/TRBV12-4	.	CASSPAVGAREQYF
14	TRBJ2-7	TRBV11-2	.	CASSLDPVSYEQYF
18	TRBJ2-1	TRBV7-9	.	CASSLVVGRGRPDNEQFF
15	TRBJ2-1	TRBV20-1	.	CSAINAASSYNEQFF
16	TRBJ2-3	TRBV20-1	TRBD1	CSATERTGWYTDTQYF
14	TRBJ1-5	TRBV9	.	CASSVGQINQPQHF
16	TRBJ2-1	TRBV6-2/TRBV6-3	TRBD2	CASKPHTGLVINEQFF
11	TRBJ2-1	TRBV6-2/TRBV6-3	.	CASSYFNEQFF
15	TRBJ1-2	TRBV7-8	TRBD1	CASSSRQGRDYGYTF
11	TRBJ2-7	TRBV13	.	CASSLSREQYF
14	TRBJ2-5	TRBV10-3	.	CAISDSGSDETQYF
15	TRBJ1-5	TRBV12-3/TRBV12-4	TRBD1	CASSSGTAPNQPQHF
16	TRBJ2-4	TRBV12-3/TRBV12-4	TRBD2	CASSFGREGTKNIQYF